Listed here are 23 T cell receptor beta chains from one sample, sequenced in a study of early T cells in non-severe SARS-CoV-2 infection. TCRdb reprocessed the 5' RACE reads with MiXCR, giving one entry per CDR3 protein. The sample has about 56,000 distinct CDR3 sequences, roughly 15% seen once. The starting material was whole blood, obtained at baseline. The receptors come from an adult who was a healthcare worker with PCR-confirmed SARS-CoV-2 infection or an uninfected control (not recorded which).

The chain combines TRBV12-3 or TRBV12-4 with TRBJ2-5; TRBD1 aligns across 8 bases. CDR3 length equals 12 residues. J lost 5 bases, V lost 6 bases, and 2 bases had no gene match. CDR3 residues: CASSRQGETQYF. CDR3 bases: TGTGCCAGCAGCCGACAGGGGGAGACCCAGTACTTC.

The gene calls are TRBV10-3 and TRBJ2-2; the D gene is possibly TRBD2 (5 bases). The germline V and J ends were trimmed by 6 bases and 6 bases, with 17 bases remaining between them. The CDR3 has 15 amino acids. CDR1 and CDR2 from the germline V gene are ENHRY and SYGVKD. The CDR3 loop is CAISPGILNSGELFF. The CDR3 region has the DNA TGTGCCATCAGCCCCGGGATATTGAATTCCGGGGAGCTGTTTTTT.

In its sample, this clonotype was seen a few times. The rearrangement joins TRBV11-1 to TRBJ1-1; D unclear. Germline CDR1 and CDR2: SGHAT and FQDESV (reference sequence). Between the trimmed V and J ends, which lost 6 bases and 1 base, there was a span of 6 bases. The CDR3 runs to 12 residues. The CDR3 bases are TGTGCCAGCAGTGCAAGGAACACTGAAGCTTTCTTT. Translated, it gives CASSARNTEAFF. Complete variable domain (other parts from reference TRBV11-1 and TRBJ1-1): EAEVAQSPRYKITEKSQAVAFWCDPISGHATLYWYRQILGQGPELLVQFQDESVVDDSQLPKDRFSAERLKGVDSTLKIQPAELGDSAMYLCASSARNTEAFFGQGTRLTVV.

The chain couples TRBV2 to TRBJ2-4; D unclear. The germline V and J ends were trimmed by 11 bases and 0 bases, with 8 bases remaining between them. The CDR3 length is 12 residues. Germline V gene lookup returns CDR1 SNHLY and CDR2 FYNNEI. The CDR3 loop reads CASGIAKNIQYF. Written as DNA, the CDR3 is TGTGCCTCCGGAATAGCCAAAAACATTCAGTACTTC.

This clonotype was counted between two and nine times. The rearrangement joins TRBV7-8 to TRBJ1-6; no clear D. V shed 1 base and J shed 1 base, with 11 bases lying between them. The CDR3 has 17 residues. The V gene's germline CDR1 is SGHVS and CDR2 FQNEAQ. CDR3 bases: TGTGCCAGCAGCTTAGGACCACTAAGGTCCTATAATTCACCCCTCCACTTT. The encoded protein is CASSLGPLRSYNSPLHF.

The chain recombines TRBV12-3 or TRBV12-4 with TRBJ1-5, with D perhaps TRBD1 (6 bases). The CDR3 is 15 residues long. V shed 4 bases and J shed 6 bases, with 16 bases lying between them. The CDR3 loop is CASSSRDQGGQPQHF. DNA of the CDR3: TGTGCCAGCAGTTCCCGGGACCAAGGGGGTCAGCCCCAGCATTTT.

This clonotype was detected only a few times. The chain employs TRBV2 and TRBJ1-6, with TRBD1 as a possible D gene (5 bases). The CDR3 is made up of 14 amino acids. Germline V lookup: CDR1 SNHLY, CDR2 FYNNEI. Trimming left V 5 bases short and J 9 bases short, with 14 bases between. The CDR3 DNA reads TGTGCCAGCAGTCTATCCGGGGGTGGTTCACCCCTCCACTTT. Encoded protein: CASSLSGGGSPLHF.

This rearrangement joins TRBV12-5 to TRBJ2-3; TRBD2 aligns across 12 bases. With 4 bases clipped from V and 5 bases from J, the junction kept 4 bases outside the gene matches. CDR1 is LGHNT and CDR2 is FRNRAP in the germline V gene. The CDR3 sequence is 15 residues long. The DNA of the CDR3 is TGTGCTAGTGGTTCTAGCGGGGGGGCCGGAGATACGCAGTATTTT. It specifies CASGSSGGAGDTQYF.

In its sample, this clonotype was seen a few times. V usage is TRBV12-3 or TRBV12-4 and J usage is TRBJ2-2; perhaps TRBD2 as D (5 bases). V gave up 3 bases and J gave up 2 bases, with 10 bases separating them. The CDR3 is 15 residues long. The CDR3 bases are TGTGCCAGCAGTTTGAGACTAACCAACACCGGGGAGCTGTTTTTT. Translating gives CASSLRLTNTGELFF.

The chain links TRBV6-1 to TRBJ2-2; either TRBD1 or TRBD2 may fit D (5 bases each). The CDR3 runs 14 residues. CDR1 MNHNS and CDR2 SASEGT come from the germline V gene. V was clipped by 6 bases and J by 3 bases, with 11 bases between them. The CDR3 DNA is TGTGCCAGCAGCCCAAGAGGGGACACCGGGGAGCTGTTTTTT. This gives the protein CASSPRGDTGELFF.

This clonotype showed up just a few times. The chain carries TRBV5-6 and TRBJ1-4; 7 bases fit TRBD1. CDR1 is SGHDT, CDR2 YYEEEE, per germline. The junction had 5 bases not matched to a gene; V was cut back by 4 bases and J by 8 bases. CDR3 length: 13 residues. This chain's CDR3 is CASSAGGGEKLFF. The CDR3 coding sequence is TGTGCCAGCAGCGCAGGGGGTGGGGAAAAACTGTTTTTT.

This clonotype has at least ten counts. The CDR3 DNA follows: TGTGCCAGCAGTCGTACCGGGACAGGAGAAAATGAGCAGTTCTTC. Residues: CASSRTGTGENEQFF. The chain recombines TRBV27 with TRBJ2-1; 8 positions match TRBD1. The junction had 10 bases not matched to a gene; V was cut back by 5 bases and J by 7 bases. From germline, CDR1 is MNHEY and CDR2 SMNVEV (reference sequence). This CDR3 has 15 amino acids.

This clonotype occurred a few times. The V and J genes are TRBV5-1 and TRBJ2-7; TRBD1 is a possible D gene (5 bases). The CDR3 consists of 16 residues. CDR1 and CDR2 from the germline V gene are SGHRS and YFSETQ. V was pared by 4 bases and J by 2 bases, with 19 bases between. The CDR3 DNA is TGCGCCAGCAGCAATGGGCTAAGGGGCGCAACCTACGAGCAGTACTTC. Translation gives CASSNGLRGATYEQYF.

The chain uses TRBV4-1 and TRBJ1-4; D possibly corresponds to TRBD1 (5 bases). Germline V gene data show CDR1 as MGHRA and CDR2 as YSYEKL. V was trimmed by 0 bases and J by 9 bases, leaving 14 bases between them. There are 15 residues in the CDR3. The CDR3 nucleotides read TGCGCCAGCAGCCAAGAGGGGCAGGGCGACCAAAAACTGTTTTTT. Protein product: CASSQEGQGDQKLFF.

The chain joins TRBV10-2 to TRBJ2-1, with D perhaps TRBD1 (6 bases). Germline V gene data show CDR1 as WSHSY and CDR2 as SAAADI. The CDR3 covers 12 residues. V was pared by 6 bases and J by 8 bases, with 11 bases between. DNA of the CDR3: TGCGCCAGCAGACAGGGTGGGCATGAGCAGTTCTTC. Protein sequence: CASRQGGHEQFF.

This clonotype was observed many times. CDR3 in DNA: TGTGCCAGCAGTGGGGCAGGGGAAAACATTCAGTACTTC. It encodes CASSGAGENIQYF. The chain recombines TRBV7-9 with TRBJ2-4; possible D gene TRBD1, 6 bases. Germline CDR1 reads SEHNR; CDR2 reads FQNEAQ (reference sequence). This CDR3 has 13 residues. V dropped 6 bases and J dropped 5 bases, with 11 bases sitting between them. The entire variable domain, with the rest obtained from reference TRBV7-9 and TRBJ2-4, is as follows: DTGVSQNPRHKITKRGQNVTFRCDPISEHNRLYWYRQTLGQGPEFLTYFQNEAQLEKSRLLSDRFSAERPKGSFSTLEIQRTEQGDSAMYLCASSGAGENIQYFGAGTRLSVL.

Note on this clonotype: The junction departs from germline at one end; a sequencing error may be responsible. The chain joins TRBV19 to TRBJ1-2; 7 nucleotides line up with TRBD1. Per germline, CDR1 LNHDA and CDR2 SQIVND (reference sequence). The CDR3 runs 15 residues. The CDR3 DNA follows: TGTGTCAGTAGTTCCTCCACCGGGACAGACTATGGCTACACCTTC. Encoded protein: CVSSSSTGTDYGYTF.

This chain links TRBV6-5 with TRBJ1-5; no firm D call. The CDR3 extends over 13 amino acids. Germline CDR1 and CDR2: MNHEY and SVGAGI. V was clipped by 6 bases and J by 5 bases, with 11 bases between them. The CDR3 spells CASRSTVYQPQHF. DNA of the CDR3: TGTGCCAGCAGATCGACGGTGTATCAGCCCCAGCATTTT.

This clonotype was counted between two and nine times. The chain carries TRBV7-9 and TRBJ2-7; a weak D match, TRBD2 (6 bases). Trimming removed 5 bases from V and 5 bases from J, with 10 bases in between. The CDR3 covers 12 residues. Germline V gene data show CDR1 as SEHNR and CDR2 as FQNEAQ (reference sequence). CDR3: CASSRPGDEQYF. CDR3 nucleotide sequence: TGTGCCAGCAGCCGCCCGGGGGACGAGCAGTACTTC.

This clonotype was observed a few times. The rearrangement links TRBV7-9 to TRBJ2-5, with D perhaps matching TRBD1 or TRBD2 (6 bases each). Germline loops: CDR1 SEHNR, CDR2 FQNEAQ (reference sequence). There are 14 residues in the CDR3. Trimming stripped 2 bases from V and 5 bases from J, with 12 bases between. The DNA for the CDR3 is TGTGCCAGCAGCTTATCAGGGGAGGAGGAGACCCAGTACTTC. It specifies CASSLSGEEETQYF.

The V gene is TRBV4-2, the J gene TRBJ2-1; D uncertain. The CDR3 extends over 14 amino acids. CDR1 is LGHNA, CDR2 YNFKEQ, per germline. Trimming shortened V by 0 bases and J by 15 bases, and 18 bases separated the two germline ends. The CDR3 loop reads CASSQDSPTRSLFF. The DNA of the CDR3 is TGTGCCAGCAGCCAAGATTCCCCGACCCGAAGTTTGTTCTTC.

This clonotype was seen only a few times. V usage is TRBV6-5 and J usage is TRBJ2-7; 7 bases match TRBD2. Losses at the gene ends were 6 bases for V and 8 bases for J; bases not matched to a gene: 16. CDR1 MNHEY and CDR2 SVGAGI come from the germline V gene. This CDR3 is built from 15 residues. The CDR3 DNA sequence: TGTGCCAGCAGACGCCTACTAGCGACGCCTACGAAGCAGTACTTC. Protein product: CASRRLLATPTKQYF.

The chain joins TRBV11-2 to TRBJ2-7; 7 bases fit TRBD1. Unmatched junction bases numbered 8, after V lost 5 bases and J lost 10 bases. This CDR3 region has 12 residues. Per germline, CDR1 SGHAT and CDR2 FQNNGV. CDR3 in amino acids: CASSQLGQLQYF. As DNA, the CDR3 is TGTGCCAGCAGCCAACTGGGACAGTTACAGTACTTC.